This entry features one T cell receptor (beta chain) sequence. Its antigen specificity is not known. No much larger clone exists at a distance of one base, and base qualities are not known. The sample belongs to a study of shared clonotypes between healthy human individuals (dated by TCRdb to the early 2020s). Regarding the study in general: Three men and a couple of women, aged 18 to 49 years, made up the cohort. The study deeply sequenced blood TCR repertoires of several healthy adults to estimate repertoire size and the extent of clonotype sharing between individuals. Each donor's leukapheresis produced roughly between roughly 0.85 and 10 billion PBMCs. Different laboratories and diverse techniques were used to prepare libraries and sequence TCR repertoires, to increase sequencing depth and limit assay-specific biases. Beyond this particular receptor, the publication reports: Based on pairwise subsampling, the degree of clonotype sharing among donors was expected to be affected by sequencing depth. Sampling was restricted to blood, and TCR repertoires in tissues likely differ from the TCR repertoires found in blood. Because the study included a small number of donors, the genetic and exposure-history diversity represented was limited.

In the germline V gene, CDR1 corresponds to KGHSH and CDR2 to LQKENI. V is cut by 3 bases and J by 2 bases, and the space between the germline ends is 10 bases. From the cysteine up to the phenylalanine, the CDR3 has a length of 14 residues. Only the CDR3 part of the read is kept: 42 bases, read in frame from the first base. Donors were healthy HIV-negative adults with no recently reported acute infections or vaccinations. Only Caucasian adults living in Nashville, Tennessee, USA were represented among the donors. For unsorted samples, 100 million or so PBMCs were counted, and genomic DNA was extracted using the QIAamp DNA Blood Mini kit. Blood was obtained by leukapheresis, after which PBMCs were separated by Ficoll-Histopaque density gradient centrifugation and cryopreserved in liquid nitrogen vapor phase. TCR CDR3 regions were amplified from genomic DNA by multiplex PCR using the deep immunoSEQ assay. Extracted genomic DNA from each cell subset was distributed evenly across all wells of several immunoSEQ 96-well plates, and each plate was treated as a replicate. For unsorted PBMC, roughly 0.3 ug genomic DNA, equal to roughly 33,000 T cell genomes, was loaded into each replicate PCR. Ten immunoSEQ deep assay plates were used to sequence the unsorted PBMC genomic DNA. Purified libraries were quantified with a Qubit 3.0 fluorometer, sized on a Bioanalyzer 2100, and re-quantified with the KAPA Library Quantification kit. Each immunoSEQ 96-well plate was sequenced on its own single-read 150-cycle Illumina NextSeq 550 flow cell. The original pipeline was this. The immunoSEQ output contained only junctional sequences without quality scores, so filtering could not match that applied to full-length reads. To assign V/J genes and CDR3, sequences were annotated using PyIR, a Python wrapper for IgBLAST v1.9, with IMGT germline references. Reads were filtered out if the reads had weak V/J assignments (E-value above 1e-6), no CDR3, stop codons, out-of-frame junctions, or ambiguous translated residues. V3J clonotypes were defined by identical inferred V gene, J gene, and CDR3 amino acid sequence. To compute the percentage overlap between repertoires, the number of shared unique clonotypes was divided by the size of the smaller repertoire. Three approaches were used to assess repertoire richness: RTK rarefaction, the Chao1 estimator, and Recon v2.1 estimates of unobserved clonotypes. TCRdb holds this immuneACCESS table with in-frame rearrangements only. Some clones are missing; in checked studies, unresolved V genes explain under half, and the rest has no known cause. The V and J calls and clone size were taken over from that table, and D and trimming were inferred from the DNA. Here the sample has more than 400,000 clones; about 84% occur a single time. The ten largest account for roughly 13% of the sample.

The sequenced sample was PBMCs. The V and J segments used are TRBV18 and TRBJ1-1, with the D gene uncertain. The receptor was isolated from a woman aged 35 to 49 in good health. Some clones in this sample may be carry-over from other donors' samples. The nucleotide sequence reads as follows: TGTGCCAGCTCACCGGGTGGGAGTAACACTGAAGCTTTCTTT. It translates as CASSPGGSNTEAFF.